The source of this TCR beta chain is a study of shared clonotypes between healthy human individuals. Study at large: The plates for each donor numbered three CD4 naive, three CD4 memory, two CD8 naive and one CD8 memory. General study findings and limits: Few donors restricted represented genetic and exposure-history diversity. Naive subsets tended to show greater estimated richness than memory subsets.

Naive CD8 cells, CD45RO-negative and positively selected for CCR7, excluded terminally differentiated effector memory CD45RA+ cells. Generated by immunoSEQ multiplex PCR, the TCRdb table keeps only in-frame clones and is missing some. In the table there are nearly 600,000 clones, just under 97% of which are singletons. On this clone itself: Its antigen is not identified.

The TCR sequence derives from a woman aged 30 to 39 in good health. Sequencing was carried out using naive CD8+ T cells sorted from blood.

The chain's CDR3 is CASSQRDTHGPEQYF. As DNA, the CDR3 is TGTGCCAGCAGCCAGAGGGACACCCATGGCCCCGAGCAGTACTTC. The chain carries TRBV13 and TRBJ2-7; a possible D gene is TRBD1 (6 bases). This CDR3 is built from 15 residues. From germline, CDR1 is PRHDT and CDR2 FYEKMQ (reference sequence). V dropped 5 bases and J dropped 6 bases, with 20 bases sitting between them.